This T cell receptor beta chain was found in a study of blood T cell repertoires in COVID-19. Germline V gene sequence: CDR1 SGHNT, CDR2 YENEEA. V shed 0 bases and J shed 2 bases, with 11 bases lying between them. There are 15 residues in the CDR3. Sequencing was performed with immunoSEQ multiplex PCR; in TCRdb, only in-frame clones are kept and a portion is missing. The sample comprises approximately 300,000 clones, about nine tenths of which are singletons, and around 9% rests with the top ten. The V call is TRBV11-3, the J call TRBJ2-7; D might be TRBD1 (5 bases). Input material: PBMCs or T cells enriched from blood (not recorded which). The clonotype originates from a woman in her thirties who had recovered from COVID-19. The CDR3 DNA sequence: TGTGCCAGCAGCTTAGATGGGGCAGGACCCTACGAGCAGTACTTC. Amino acids: CASSLDGAGPYEQYF. Full variable domain (outside the CDR3, taken from reference TRBV11-3 and TRBJ2-7): EAGVVQSPRYKIIEKKQPVAFWCNPISGHNTLYWYLQNLGQGPELLIRYENEEAVDDSQLPKDRFSAERLKGVDSTLKIQPAELGDSAVYLCASSLDGAGPYEQYFGPGTRLTVT.